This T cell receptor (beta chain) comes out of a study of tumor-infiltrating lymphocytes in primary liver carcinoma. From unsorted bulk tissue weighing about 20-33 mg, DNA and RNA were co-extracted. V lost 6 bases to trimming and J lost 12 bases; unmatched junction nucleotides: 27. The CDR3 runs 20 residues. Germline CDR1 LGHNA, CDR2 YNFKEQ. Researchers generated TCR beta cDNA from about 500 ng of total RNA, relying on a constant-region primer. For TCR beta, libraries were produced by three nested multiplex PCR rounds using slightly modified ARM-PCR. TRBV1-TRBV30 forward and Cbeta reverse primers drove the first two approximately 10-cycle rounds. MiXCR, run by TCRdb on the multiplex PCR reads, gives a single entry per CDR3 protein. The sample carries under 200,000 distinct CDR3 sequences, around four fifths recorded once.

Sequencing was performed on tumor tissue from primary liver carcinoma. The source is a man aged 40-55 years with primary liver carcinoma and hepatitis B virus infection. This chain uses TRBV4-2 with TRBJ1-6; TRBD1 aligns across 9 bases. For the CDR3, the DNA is TGTGCCAGCAGACCCGCCGGGACAGGGACTGCGAGCTCCTATAATCAACCCCTCCACTTT. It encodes CASRPAGTGTASSYNQPLHF.